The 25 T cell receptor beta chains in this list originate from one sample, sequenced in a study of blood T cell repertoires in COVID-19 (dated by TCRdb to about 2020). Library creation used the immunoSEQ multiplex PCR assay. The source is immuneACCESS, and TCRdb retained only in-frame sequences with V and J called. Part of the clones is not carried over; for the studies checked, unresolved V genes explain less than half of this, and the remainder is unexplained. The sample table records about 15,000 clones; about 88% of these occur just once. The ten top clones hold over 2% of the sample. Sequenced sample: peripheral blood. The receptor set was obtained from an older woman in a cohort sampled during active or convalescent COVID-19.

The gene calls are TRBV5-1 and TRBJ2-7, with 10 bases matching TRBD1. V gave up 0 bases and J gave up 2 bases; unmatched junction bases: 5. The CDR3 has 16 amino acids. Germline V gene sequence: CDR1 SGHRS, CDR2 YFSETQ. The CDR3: CASSLGGTGDTYEQYF. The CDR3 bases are TGCGCCAGCAGCTTGGGTGGGACAGGGGATACCTACGAGCAGTACTTC.

The CDR3 sequence is CASSLDRGAYNEQFF. The DNA of the CDR3 is TGTGCCAGCAGCTTGGACAGGGGGGCCTACAATGAGCAGTTCTTC. This chain links TRBV7-3 with TRBJ2-1; 10 bases are shared with TRBD1. The J segment lost 2 bases and the V segment lost 3 bases, leaving 1 base of the junction unmatched. This CDR3 has 15 amino acids. Germline CDR1 and CDR2: SGHTA and FQGTGA.

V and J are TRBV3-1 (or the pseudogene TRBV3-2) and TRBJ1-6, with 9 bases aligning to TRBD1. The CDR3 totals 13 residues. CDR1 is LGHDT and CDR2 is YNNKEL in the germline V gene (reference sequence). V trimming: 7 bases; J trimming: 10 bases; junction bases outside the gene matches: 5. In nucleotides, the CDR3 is TGTGCCAGCACGGACAGGGGATACTCACCCCTCCACTTT. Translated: CASTDRGYSPLHF.

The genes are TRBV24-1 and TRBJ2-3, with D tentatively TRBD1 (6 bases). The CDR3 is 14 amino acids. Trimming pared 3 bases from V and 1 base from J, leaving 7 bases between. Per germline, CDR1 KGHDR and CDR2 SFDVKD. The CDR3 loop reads CATSDRQGTDTQYF. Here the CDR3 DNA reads TGTGCCACCAGTGATCGACAGGGCACAGATACGCAGTATTTT.

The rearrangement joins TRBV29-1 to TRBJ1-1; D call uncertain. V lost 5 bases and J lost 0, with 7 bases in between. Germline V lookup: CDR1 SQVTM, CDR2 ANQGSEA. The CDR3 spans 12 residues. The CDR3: CSVTVMNTEAFF. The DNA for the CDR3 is TGCAGCGTTACAGTCATGAACACTGAAGCTTTCTTT.

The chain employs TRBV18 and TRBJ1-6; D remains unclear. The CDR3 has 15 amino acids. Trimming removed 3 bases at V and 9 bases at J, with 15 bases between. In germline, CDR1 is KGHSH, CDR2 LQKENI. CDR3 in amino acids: CASSPNPAVISPLHF. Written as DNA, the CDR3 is TGTGCCAGCTCACCCAACCCCGCGGTGATTTCACCCCTCCACTTT.

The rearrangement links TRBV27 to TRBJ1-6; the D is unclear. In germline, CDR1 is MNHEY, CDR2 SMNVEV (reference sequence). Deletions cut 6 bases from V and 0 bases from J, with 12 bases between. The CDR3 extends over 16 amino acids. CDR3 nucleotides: TGTGCCAGCAGGGGAGGCGGGAGCTCCTATAATTCACCCCTCCACTTT. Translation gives CASRGGGSSYNSPLHF.

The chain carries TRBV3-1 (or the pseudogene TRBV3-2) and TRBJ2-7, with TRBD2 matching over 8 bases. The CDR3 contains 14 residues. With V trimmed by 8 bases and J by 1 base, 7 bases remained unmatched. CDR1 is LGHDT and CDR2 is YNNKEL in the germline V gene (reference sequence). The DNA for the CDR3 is TGTGCCAGCGCCGAGACTAGCGTATCCTACGAGCAGTACTTC. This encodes CASAETSVSYEQYF.

The CDR3 spells CATSREGGAKNIQYF. CDR3 DNA sequence: TGTGCCACCAGCAGAGAAGGGGGAGCCAAAAACATTCAGTACTTC. J is TRBJ2-4 and V is TRBV15, with a weak D call TRBD1 (6 bases). The V gene's germline CDR1 is LNHNV and CDR2 YYDKDF (reference sequence). Trimming pared 0 bases from V and 0 bases from J, leaving 6 bases between. This CDR3 spans 15 amino acids. Supplemented by reference TRBV15 and TRBJ2-4, the full variable domain reads DAMVIQNPRYQVTQFGKPVTLSCSQTLNHNVMYWYQQKSSQAPKLLFHYYDKDFNNEADTPDNFQSRRPNTSFCFLDIRSPGLGDTAMYLCATSREGGAKNIQYFGAGTRLSVL.

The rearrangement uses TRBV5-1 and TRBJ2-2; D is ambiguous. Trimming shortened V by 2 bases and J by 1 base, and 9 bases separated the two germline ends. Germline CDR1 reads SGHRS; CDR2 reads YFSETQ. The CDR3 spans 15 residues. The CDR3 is CASSLSTGNTGELFF. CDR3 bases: TGCGCCAGCAGCTTATCCACTGGGAACACCGGGGAGCTGTTTTTT.

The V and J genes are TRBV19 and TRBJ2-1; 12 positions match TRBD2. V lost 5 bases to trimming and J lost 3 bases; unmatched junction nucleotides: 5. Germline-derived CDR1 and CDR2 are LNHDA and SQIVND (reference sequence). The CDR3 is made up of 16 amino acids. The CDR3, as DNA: TGTGCCAGTAGTGAACTAGCGGGGGGCCGCTACAATGAGCAGTTCTTC. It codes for CASSELAGGRYNEQFF.

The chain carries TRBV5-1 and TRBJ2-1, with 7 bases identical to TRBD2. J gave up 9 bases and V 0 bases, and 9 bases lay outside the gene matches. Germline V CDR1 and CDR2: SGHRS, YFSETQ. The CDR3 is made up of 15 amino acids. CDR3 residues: CASSLEASGGAEQFF. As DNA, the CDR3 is TGCGCCAGCAGCTTGGAGGCTTCGGGGGGAGCTGAGCAGTTCTTC.

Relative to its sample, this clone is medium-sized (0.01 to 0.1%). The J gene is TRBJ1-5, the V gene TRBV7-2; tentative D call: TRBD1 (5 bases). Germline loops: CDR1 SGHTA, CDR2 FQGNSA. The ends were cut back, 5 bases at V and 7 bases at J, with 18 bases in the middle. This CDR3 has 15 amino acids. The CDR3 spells CASSPLGGVNQPQHF. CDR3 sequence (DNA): TGTGCCAGCAGCCCGCTCGGAGGGGTAAACCAGCCCCAGCATTTT.

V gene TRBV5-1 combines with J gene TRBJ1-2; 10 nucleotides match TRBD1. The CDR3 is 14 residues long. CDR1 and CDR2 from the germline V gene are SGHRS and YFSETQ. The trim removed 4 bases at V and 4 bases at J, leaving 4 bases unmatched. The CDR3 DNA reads TGCGCCAGCAGCGGGACAGGGGCGGGCTATGGCTACACCTTC. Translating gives CASSGTGAGYGYTF.

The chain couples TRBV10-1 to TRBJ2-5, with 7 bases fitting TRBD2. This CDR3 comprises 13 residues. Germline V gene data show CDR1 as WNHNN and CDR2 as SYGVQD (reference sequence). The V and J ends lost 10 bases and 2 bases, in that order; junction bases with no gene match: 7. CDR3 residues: CATRSAGQETQYF. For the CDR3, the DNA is TGCGCCACCCGGTCAGCGGGACAAGAGACCCAGTACTTC.

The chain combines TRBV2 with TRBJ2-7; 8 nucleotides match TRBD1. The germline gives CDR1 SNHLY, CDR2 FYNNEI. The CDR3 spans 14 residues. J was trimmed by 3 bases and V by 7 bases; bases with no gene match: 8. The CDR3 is CASNGQGLIYEQYF. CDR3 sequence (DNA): TGTGCCAGCAATGGACAGGGATTGATCTACGAGCAGTACTTC.

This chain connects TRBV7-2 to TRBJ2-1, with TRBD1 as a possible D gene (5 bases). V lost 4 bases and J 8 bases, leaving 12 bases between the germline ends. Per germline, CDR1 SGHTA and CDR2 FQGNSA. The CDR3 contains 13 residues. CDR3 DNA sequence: TGTGCCAGCAGCTGGACCAGGGTGTATGAGCAGTTCTTC. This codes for CASSWTRVYEQFF.

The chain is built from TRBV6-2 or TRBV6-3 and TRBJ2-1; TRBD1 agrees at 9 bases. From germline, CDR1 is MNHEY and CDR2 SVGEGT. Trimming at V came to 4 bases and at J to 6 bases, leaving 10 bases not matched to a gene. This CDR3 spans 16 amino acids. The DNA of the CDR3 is TGTGCCAGCAGTTCTACCCGGACAGGGGCGGGCAATGAGCAGTTCTTC. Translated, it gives CASSSTRTGAGNEQFF.

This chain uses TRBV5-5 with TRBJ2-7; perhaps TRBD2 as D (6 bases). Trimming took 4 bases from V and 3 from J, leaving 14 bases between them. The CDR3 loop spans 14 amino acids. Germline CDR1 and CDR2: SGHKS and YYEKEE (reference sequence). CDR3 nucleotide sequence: TGTGCCAGCAGCCCAGGGCGCGGGGACTACGAGCAGTACTTC. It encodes CASSPGRGDYEQYF. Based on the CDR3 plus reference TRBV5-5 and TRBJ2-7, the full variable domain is DAGVTQSPTHLIKTRGQQVTLRCSPISGHKSVSWYQQVLGQGPQFIFQYYEKEERGRGNFPDRFSARQFPNYSSELNVNALLLGDSALYLCASSPGRGDYEQYFGPGTRLTVT.

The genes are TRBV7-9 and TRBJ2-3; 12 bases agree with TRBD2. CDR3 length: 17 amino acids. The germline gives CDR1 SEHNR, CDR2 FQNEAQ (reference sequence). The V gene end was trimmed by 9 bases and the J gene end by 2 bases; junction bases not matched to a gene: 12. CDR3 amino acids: CASAGLAGPEPTDTQYF. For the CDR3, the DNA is TGTGCCAGTGCGGGACTAGCGGGCCCCGAACCCACAGATACGCAGTATTTT.

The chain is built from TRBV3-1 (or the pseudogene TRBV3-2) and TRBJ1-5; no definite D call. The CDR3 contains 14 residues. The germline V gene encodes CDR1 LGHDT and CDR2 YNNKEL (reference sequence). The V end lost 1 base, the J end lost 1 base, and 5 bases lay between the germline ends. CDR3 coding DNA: TGTGCCAGCAGCCAAGGAGGAAGCAATCAGCCCCAGCATTTT. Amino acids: CASSQGGSNQPQHF.

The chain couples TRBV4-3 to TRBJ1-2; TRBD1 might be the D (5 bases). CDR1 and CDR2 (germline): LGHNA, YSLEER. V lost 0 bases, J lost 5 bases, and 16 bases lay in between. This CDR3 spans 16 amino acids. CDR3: CASSQDRMGLGYGYTF. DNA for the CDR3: TGCGCCAGCAGCCAAGATAGGATGGGACTTGGTTATGGCTACACCTTC.

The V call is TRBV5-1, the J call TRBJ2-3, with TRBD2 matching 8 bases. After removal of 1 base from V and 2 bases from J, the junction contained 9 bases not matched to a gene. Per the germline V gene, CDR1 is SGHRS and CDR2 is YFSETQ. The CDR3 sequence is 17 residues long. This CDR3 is CASSLRPSGGTTDTQYF. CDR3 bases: TGCGCCAGCAGCTTGCGGCCCAGCGGGGGAACCACAGATACGCAGTATTTT.

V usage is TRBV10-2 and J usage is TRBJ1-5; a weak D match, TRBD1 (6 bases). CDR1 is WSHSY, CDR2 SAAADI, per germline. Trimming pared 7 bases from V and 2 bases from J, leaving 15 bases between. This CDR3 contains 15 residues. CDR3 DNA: TGCGCCAGCATGATGGACAGCTGGGGCAATCAGCCCCAGCATTTT. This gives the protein CASMMDSWGNQPQHF.

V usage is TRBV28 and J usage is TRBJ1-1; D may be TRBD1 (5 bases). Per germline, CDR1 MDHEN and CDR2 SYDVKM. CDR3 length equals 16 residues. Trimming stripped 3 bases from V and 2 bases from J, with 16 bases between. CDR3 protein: CASSFVAGRGNTEAFF. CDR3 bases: TGTGCCAGCAGTTTCGTGGCAGGGAGGGGAAACACTGAAGCTTTCTTT.